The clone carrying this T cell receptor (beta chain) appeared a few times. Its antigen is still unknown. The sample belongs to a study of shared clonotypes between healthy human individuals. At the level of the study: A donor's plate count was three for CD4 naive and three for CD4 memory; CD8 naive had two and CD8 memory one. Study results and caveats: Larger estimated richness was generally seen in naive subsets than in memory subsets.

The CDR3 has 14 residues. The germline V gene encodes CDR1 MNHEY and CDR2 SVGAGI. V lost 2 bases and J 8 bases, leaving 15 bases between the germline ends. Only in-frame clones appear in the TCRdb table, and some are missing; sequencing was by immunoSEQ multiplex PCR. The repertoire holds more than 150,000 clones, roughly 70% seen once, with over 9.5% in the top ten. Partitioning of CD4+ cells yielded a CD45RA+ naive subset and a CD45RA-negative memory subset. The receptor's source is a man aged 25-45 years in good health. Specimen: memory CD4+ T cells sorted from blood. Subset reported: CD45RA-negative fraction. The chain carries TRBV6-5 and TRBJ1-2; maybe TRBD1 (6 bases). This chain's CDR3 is CASSYQGGSAGYTF. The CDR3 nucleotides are TGTGCCAGCAGTTACCAAGGGGGGAGCGCGGGCTACACCTTC.